The next 23 T cell receptor beta chains were all read from a single sample in a study of regulatory T cells in long-lasting Graves disease. The authors built TCR beta libraries using iRepertoire HTBI primers and Arm-PCR of CDR3 regions. One entry per CDR3 protein, called by TCRdb with MiXCR from the multiplex PCR reads. The sample lists some 450,000 distinct CDR3 sequences, 23% occurring once. Indicated time point: persistent/refractory GD, antithyroid drugs over 5 years with positive TRAb. RNA isolated from PBMCs was used to make the TCR library. The specimen was peripheral blood mononuclear cells (PBMCs), collected when the disease was refractory, from a patient treated with antithyroid drugs. These receptors all stem from a female donor with Graves disease.

This clonotype was detected only a few times. The V call is TRBV4-1, the J call TRBJ2-1, with 7 positions matching TRBD1. Trimming at V came to 2 bases and at J to 4 bases, leaving 5 bases not matched to a gene. The CDR3 has 15 residues. The germline CDR1 and CDR2 sequences are MGHRA and YSYEKL. The CDR3 spells CASSQPTGKYNEQFF. The CDR3, as DNA: TGCGCCAGCAGCCAACCGACAGGGAAATACAATGAGCAGTTCTTC.

This chain links TRBV7-2 with TRBJ1-2; D might be TRBD1 (6 bases). V was cut by 2 bases and J by 4 bases, with 14 bases left in between. The CDR3 loop spans 15 amino acids. Germline lookup yields CDR1 SGHTA and CDR2 FQGNSA. The CDR3 bases are TGTGCCAGCAGCTTAAAGGGGGGCACGGTCTATGGCTACACCTTC. Translating it yields CASSLKGGTVYGYTF.

This clonotype has just a few counts. The genes are TRBV20-1 and TRBJ2-7; TRBD1 matches 7 bases. With 6 bases clipped from V and 6 bases from J, the junction kept 8 bases outside the gene matches. Per germline, CDR1 DFQATT and CDR2 SNEGSKA (reference sequence). The CDR3 sequence is 12 residues long. CDR3 in amino acids: CSAPRGLGEQYF. CDR3 DNA: TGCAGTGCACCGAGGGGGCTTGGCGAGCAGTACTTC.

This clonotype appeared a few times. This chain uses TRBV27 with TRBJ2-2; TRBD2 matches at 10 bases. The CDR3 length is 17 residues. The germline gives CDR1 MNHEY, CDR2 SMNVEV (reference sequence). V was clipped by 6 bases and J by 7 bases; unmatched bases: 14. The CDR3 nucleotides are TGTGCCAGCAGCCGTCAGTCTAGCGGGAGTACGGTCGGGGAGCTGTTTTTT. This encodes CASSRQSSGSTVGELFF.

This clonotype was picked up a small number of times. V gene TRBV5-1 combines with J gene TRBJ2-1, with D possibly matching TRBD1 (6 bases). The germline gives CDR1 SGHRS, CDR2 YFSETQ. Trimming left V 4 bases short and J 4 bases short, with 9 bases between. This CDR3 is 13 amino acids long. The CDR3 region is CASSLTGYNEQFF. In DNA form, the CDR3 reads TGCGCCAGCAGCCTGACAGGTTACAATGAGCAGTTCTTC.

The chain recombines TRBV14 with TRBJ2-7; 9 nucleotides agree with TRBD1. CDR3 size: 19 residues. Germline V gene data show CDR1 as SGHDN and CDR2 as FVKESK. Unmatched junction bases numbered 17, after V lost 3 bases and J lost 2 bases. The CDR3 loop reads CASSHSRDRERQGPYEQYF. The CDR3 DNA is TGTGCCAGCAGCCACAGCCGGGACAGGGAGCGTCAAGGGCCCTACGAGCAGTACTTC. Full variable domain (missing parts from reference TRBV14 and TRBJ2-7): EAGVTQFPSHSVIEKGQTVTLRCDPISGHDNLYWYRRVMGKEIKFLLHFVKESKQDESGMPNNRFLAERTGGTYSTLKVQPAELEDSGVYFCASSHSRDRERQGPYEQYFGPGTRLTVT.

This clonotype has ten or more counts. The V and J genes are TRBV12-3 or TRBV12-4 and TRBJ1-4; 7 bases match TRBD1. Trimming took 6 bases from V and 0 from J; bases not matched to a gene: 4. The CDR3 sequence is 15 residues long. The CDR3 region has the DNA TGTGCCAGCAGGATGGGACAGTCAACTAATGAAAAACTGTTTTTT. This codes for CASRMGQSTNEKLFF.

This clonotype was observed many times. The CDR3 nucleotides are TGTGCCACCAGTATCCCGCCTCGGGAGCTTGGAGAGACCCAGTACTTC. Translated: CATSIPPRELGETQYF. The chain employs TRBV24-1 and TRBJ2-5; tentative D call: TRBD2 (6 bases). Germline V gene data show CDR1 as KGHDR and CDR2 as SFDVKD. V lost 6 bases and J 4 bases, leaving 20 bases between the germline ends. This CDR3 spans 16 amino acids.

CDR3 DNA: TGTGCCAGCAGCCAAGTGCAAGGGACCGGGGATCTCCCCGGCTACACCTTC. This gives the protein CASSQVQGTGDLPGYTF. The V gene is TRBV14, the J gene TRBJ1-2, with D maybe TRBD1 (5 bases). The germline gives CDR1 SGHDN, CDR2 FVKESK. Trimming stripped 1 base from V and 8 bases from J, with 23 bases between. The CDR3 has 17 residues. Variable domain in full (rest from reference TRBV14 and TRBJ1-2): EAGVTQFPSHSVIEKGQTVTLRCDPISGHDNLYWYRRVMGKEIKFLLHFVKESKQDESGMPNNRFLAERTGGTYSTLKVQPAELEDSGVYFCASSQVQGTGDLPGYTFGSGTRLTVV.

The chain couples TRBV19 to TRBJ2-2; TRBD1 might be the D (6 bases). The length of the CDR3 is 14 residues. In germline, CDR1 is LNHDA, CDR2 SQIVND (reference sequence). V lost 5 bases and J lost 7, with 14 bases in between. Here the CDR3 reads CASSRRQGNGELFF. The CDR3 DNA is TGTGCCAGTAGTCGGCGGCAGGGGAACGGGGAGCTGTTTTTT.

This clonotype was picked up a small number of times. V and J are TRBV28 and TRBJ1-5; D uncertain. This CDR3 region has 12 residues. The germline CDR1 and CDR2 sequences are MDHEN and SYDVKM. With 3 bases removed from V and 11 bases from J, the gap between germline ends came to 11 bases. CDR3 sequence: CASSFTYLTQHF. The CDR3 DNA is TGTGCCAGCAGTTTTACGTATTTGACCCAGCATTTT.

This clonotype was recorded at least ten times. J is TRBJ2-2 and V is TRBV18; D not certain. CDR1 and CDR2 from the germline V gene are KGHSH and LQKENI. This CDR3 region has 13 residues. Deletions cut 3 bases from V and 4 bases from J, with 6 bases between. The CDR3 here is CASSPDVTGELFF. CDR3 sequence (DNA): TGTGCCAGCTCACCCGACGTCACCGGGGAGCTGTTTTTT.

This clonotype was seen many times. The V and J genes are TRBV28 and TRBJ2-7; maybe TRBD1 (5 bases). Germline CDR1 is MDHEN and CDR2 is SYDVKM. Trimming left V 6 bases short and J 2 bases short, with 20 bases between. This CDR3 spans 16 amino acids. CDR3 in DNA: TGTGCCAGCAGCTGGCGACCCAGACAGTTAGCCTACGAGCAGTACTTC. Its translation: CASSWRPRQLAYEQYF.

This clonotype was counted only a few times. The chain recombines TRBV28 with TRBJ2-7; 12 positions agree with TRBD2. This CDR3 region has 16 residues. Germline V gene data show CDR1 as MDHEN and CDR2 as SYDVKM. The V gene end was trimmed by 5 bases and the J gene end by 3 bases; junction bases not matched to a gene: 8. The DNA of the CDR3 is TGTGCCAGCAGTGCCGGACTAGCGGGAACTTTCTACGAGCAGTACTTC. It yields the protein CASSAGLAGTFYEQYF.

This clonotype showed up just a few times. This sequence joins TRBV6-1 and TRBJ1-4; a possible D gene is TRBD1 (6 bases). Germline V gene sequence: CDR1 MNHNS, CDR2 SASEGT. Trimming removed 4 bases from V and 7 bases from J, with 13 bases in between. The CDR3 runs to 14 residues. Here the CDR3 DNA reads TGTGCCAGCAGTGTAAGGGGGTTGGGTGAAAAACTGTTTTTT. This encodes CASSVRGLGEKLFF.

This clonotype was picked up many times. The CDR3 protein is CASSLDDSQETQYF. DNA of the CDR3: TGTGCCAGCAGCTTAGACGACAGCCAAGAGACCCAGTACTTC. This rearrangement joins TRBV7-8 to TRBJ2-5; weak D call: TRBD1 (5 bases). Germline values: CDR1 SGHVS, CDR2 FQNEAQ. This CDR3 has 14 amino acids. Trimming took off 1 base at V and 1 base at J, with 7 bases between the two ends.

This clonotype showed up many times. The chain employs TRBV28 and TRBJ1-4, with D unresolved. V lost 3 bases and J lost 4, with 9 bases in between. The germline CDR1 and CDR2 sequences are MDHEN and SYDVKM. The CDR3 contains 14 residues. CDR3 sequence reads: CASSFFSGNEKLFF. Written as DNA, the CDR3 is TGTGCCAGCAGTTTCTTTTCGGGTAATGAAAAACTGTTTTTT.

This clonotype appeared a few times. V and J are TRBV25-1 and TRBJ1-1, with 11 bases identical to TRBD1. Germline assignment: CDR1 MGHDK and CDR2 SYGVNS. The CDR3 sequence is 14 residues long. Trimming at V came to 3 bases and at J to 11 bases, leaving 8 bases not matched to a gene. The CDR3 DNA is TGTGCCAGCAGTGAGGACAGGGGGCGGGTTAAGGCTTTCTTT. Translating it yields CASSEDRGRVKAFF. The whole variable domain, filled in from reference TRBV25-1 and TRBJ1-1, reads EADIYQTPRYLVIGTGKKITLECSQTMGHDKMYWYQQDPGMELHLIHYSYGVNSTEKGDLSSESTVSRIRTEHFPLTLESARPSHTSQYLCASSEDRGRVKAFFGQGTRLTVV.

This chain joins TRBV30 and TRBJ1-2, with no clear D. This CDR3 has 13 amino acids. Germline CDR1 GTSNPN, CDR2 SVGIG (reference sequence). V lost 4 bases, J lost 4 bases, and 13 bases lay in between. CDR3 sequence reads: CAWTRADGYGYTF. The CDR3, as DNA: TGTGCCTGGACCCGCGCGGACGGCTATGGCTACACCTTC.

This clonotype was found a few times. This chain joins TRBV15 and TRBJ1-1; D is unclear. V lost 0 bases to trimming and J lost 0 bases, with 8 bases between them. This CDR3 comprises 15 residues. Germline V CDR1 and CDR2: LNHNV, YYDKDF (reference sequence). The CDR3 spells CATSRDFQMNTEAFF. As DNA, the CDR3 is TGTGCCACCAGCAGAGATTTCCAGATGAACACTGAAGCTTTCTTT.

This clonotype was seen repeatedly, ten times or more. The rearrangement joins TRBV28 to TRBJ1-1, with D perhaps TRBD1 (6 bases). V lost 6 bases and J 0 bases, leaving 14 bases between the germline ends. Germline V gives CDR1 MDHEN, CDR2 SYDVKM. The CDR3 extends over 15 amino acids. The CDR3 DNA reads as TGTGCCAGCAGCACCGGACAGTCAATGAACACTGAAGCTTTCTTT. It encodes CASSTGQSMNTEAFF.

Worth noting for this clonotype: As the CDR3 is not closed by the conserved phenylalanine or tryptophan, this likely results from a read error. The rearrangement joins TRBV5-1 to TRBJ2-7; D is perhaps TRBD2 (6 bases). Trimming shortened V by 0 bases and J by 2 bases, and 9 bases separated the two germline ends. This CDR3 is 14 amino acids long. Germline V gene sequence: CDR1 SGHRS, CDR2 YFSETQ. The CDR3 spells CASSLGSGAYEQYL. The CDR3 DNA is TGCGCCAGCAGCTTGGGTAGCGGAGCCTACGAGCAGTACCTC.

The V call is TRBV18, the J call TRBJ1-5; D not certain. Trimming pared 5 bases from V and 0 bases from J, leaving 8 bases between. The CDR3 has 14 residues. Per germline, CDR1 KGHSH and CDR2 LQKENI. The CDR3 sequence is CASSGVNSNQPQHF. In nucleotides, the CDR3 is TGTGCCAGCTCAGGAGTTAATAGCAATCAGCCCCAGCATTTT.